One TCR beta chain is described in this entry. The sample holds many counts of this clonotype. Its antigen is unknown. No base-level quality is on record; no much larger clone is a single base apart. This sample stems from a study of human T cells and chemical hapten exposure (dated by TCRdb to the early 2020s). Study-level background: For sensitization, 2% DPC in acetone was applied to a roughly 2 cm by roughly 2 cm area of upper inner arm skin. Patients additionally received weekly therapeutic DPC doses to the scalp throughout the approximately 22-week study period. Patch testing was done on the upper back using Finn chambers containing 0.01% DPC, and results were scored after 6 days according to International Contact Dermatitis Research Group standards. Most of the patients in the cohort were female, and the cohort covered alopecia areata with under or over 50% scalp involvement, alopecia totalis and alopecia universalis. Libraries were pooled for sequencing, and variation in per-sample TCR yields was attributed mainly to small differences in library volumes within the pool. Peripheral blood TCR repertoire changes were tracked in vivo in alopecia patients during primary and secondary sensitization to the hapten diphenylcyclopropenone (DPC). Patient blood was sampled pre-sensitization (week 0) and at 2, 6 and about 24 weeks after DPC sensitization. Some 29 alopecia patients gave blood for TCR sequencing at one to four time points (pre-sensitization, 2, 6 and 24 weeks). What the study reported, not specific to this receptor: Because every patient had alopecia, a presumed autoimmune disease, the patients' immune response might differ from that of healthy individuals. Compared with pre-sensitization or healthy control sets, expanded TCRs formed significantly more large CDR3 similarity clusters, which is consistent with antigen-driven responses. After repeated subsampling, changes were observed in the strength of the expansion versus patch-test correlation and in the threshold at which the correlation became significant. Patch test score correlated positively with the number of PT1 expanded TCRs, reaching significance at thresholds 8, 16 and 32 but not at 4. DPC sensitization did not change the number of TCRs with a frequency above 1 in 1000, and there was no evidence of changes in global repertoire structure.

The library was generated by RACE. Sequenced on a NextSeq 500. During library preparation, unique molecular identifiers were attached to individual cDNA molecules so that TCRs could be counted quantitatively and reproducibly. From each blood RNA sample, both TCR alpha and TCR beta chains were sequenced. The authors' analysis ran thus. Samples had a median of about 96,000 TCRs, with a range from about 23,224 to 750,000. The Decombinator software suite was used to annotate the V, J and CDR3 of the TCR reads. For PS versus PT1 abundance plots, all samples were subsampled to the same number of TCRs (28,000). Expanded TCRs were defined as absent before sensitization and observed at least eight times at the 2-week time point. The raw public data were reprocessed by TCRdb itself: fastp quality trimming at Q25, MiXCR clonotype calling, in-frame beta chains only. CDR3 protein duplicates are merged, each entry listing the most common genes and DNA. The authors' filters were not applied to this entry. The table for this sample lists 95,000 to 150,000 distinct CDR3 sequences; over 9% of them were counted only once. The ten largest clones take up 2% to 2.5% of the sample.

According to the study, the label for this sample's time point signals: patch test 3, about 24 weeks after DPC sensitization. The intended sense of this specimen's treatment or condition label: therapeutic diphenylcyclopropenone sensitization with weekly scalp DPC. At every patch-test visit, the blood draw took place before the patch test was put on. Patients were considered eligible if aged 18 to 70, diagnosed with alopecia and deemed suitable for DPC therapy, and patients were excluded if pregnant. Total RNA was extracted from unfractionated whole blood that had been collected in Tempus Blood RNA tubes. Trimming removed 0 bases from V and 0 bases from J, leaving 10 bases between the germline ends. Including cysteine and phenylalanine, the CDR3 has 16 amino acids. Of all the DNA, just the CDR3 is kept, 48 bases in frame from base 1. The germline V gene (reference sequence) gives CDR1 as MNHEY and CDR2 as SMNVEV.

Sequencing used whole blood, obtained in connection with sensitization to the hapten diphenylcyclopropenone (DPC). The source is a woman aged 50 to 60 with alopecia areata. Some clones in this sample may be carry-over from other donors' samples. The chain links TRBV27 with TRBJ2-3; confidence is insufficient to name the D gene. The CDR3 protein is CASSLSWAASTDTQYF. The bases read TGTGCCAGCAGTTTATCGTGGGCCGCTAGCACAGATACGCAGTATTTT.